This TCR beta chain was obtained from a study of blood T cell repertoires in COVID-19. Individuals drawn from about 26 US areas were roughly 18 to 95 years old. Participant-reported clinical history was the basis for cohort assignment. Methods used by the authors: By means of reference gene primer amplification, nucleated cell counts were estimated. Here immunoSEQ multiplex PCR was the method, and the copy in TCRdb shows in-frame clones only, minus some. Clone size and V and J calls were adopted from that table, with D and trimming inferred from the DNA. The sample lists roughly 240,000 clones, about 82% seen once, with about 2.1% in the top ten. Germline V gene data show CDR1 as MDHEN and CDR2 as SYDVKM. The V gene lost 3 bases and the J gene lost 0 bases, with 12 bases spanning the gap. The CDR3 is 15 residues long.

The chain employs TRBV28 and TRBJ2-7; TRBD2 might be the D (5 bases). This sequence originates from a woman aged 45 to 65 who had recovered from COVID-19. Sequenced material: PBMCs or T cells enriched from blood (not recorded which). The chain's CDR3 is CASSLMGSASYEQYF. As DNA, the CDR3 is TGTGCCAGCAGTTTGATGGGGAGCGCCTCCTACGAGCAGTACTTC.